One T cell receptor (beta chain) is described in this entry. Per the authors' pipeline: Reference gene primer amplification in the assay estimated nucleated cell counts. Using immunoSEQ multiplex PCR, the repertoire was profiled, and TCRdb retains in-frame clones only, with some absent. V and J calls and clone size are those listed in that table; D and trimming were worked out from the DNA. The repertoire holds tens of thousands of clones, approximately 81% seen once, with under 20% in the top ten. This record comes from a study of blood T cell repertoires in COVID-19. Study-wide context: Samples came from the United States, Italy and Spain, spanning acute and convalescent COVID-19. Nucleic acid was either cDNA or gDNA, and it came from T cells, B-cell-depleted T cells, or PBMCs.

This CDR3 is built from 15 residues. Trimming left V 3 bases short and J 0 bases short, with 12 bases between. The V gene's germline CDR1 is SGHKS and CDR2 YYEKEE (reference sequence). Material: peripheral blood. The chain uses TRBV5-5 and TRBJ1-1; D perhaps matches TRBD1 (6 bases). The clonotype originates from a woman aged 55-69 years with acute or convalescent COVID-19. The CDR3 sequence: CASSWTDSMNTEAFF. The CDR3 DNA reads as TGTGCCAGCAGCTGGACAGACTCTATGAACACTGAAGCTTTCTTT.